Only one count was recorded for the clone carrying this T cell receptor (beta chain). Its antigen is still unknown. Trimming took off 1 base at V and 3 bases at J, with 8 bases between the two ends. The CDR3 covers 13 residues. CDR1 SGHNT and CDR2 YYREEE come from the germline V gene (reference sequence). The sample originates from a study of PD-1 blockade in classical Hodgkin lymphoma. The time point here: cycle 4 day 1 (C4D1), after 6 weeks of nivolumab. Following autologous stem cell transplantation, relapse occurred in every patient, and exposure to brentuximab vedotin varied. Findings and limits, study-wide: Lower baseline TCR diversity was reported for newly diagnosed patients than for healthy donors.

The assay was immunoSEQ multiplex PCR, and TCRdb's table has in-frame clones only and misses some. The table includes about 50,000 clones, around 76% detected once. The receptor was derived from a human donor with classical Hodgkin lymphoma. This material consisted of peripheral blood mononuclear cells (PBMCs), taken before the fourth cycle of nivolumab. The chain recombines TRBV5-4 with TRBJ2-7; the D is unclear. As DNA, the CDR3 is TGTGCCAGCAGCTTGTCTTTGGGCTACGAGCAGTACTTC. Amino acids: CASSLSLGYEQYF.